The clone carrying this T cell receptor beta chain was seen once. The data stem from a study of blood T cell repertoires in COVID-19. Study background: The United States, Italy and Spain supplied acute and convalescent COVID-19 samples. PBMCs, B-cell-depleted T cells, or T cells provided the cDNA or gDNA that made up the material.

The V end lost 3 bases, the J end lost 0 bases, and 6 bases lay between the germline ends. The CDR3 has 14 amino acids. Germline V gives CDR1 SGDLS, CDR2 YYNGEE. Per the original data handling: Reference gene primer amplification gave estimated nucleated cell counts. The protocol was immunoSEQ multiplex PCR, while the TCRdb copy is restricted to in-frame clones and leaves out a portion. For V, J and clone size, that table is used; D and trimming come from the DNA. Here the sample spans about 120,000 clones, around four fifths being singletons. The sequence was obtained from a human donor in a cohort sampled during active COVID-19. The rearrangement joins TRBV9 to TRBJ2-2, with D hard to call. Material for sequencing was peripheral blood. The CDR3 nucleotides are TGTGCCAGCAGCGGGTTAGCGAACACCGGGGAGCTGTTTTTT. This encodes CASSGLANTGELFF.